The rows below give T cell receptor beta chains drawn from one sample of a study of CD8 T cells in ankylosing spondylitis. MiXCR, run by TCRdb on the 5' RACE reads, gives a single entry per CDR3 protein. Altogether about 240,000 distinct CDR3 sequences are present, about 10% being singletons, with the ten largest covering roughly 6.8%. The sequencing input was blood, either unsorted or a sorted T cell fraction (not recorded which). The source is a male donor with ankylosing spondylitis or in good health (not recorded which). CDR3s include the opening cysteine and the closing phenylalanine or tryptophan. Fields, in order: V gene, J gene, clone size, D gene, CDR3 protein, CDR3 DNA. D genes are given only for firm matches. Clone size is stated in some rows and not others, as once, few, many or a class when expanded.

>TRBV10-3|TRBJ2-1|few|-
CAISVTWQGNNEQFF
TGTGCCATCAGTGTAACATGGCAGGGGAACAATGAGCAGTTCTTC
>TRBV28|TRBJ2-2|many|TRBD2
CASSSRVLAPQRANTGELFF
TGTGCCAGCAGTTCCAGGGTACTAGCGCCTCAACGAGCGAACACCGGGGAGCTGTTTTTT
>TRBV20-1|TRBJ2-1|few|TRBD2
CSARPEAGGSYNEQFF
TGCAGTGCTAGACCTGAAGCGGGGGGTTCCTACAATGAGCAGTTCTTC
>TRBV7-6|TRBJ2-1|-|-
CASSADPGSWEQFF
TGTGCCAGCAGCGCAGATCCGGGGAGCTGGGAGCAGTTCTTC
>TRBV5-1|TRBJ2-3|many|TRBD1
CASNAGTGVADTQYF
TGCGCCAGCAATGCCGGGACAGGGGTCGCAGATACGCAGTATTTT
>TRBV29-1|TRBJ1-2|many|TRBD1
CSVQGVFLGYTF
TGCAGCGTACAGGGGGTATTCTTGGGCTACACCTTC
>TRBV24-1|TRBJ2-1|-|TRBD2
CATSEGTSGRGFYEQFF
TGTGCCACCAGTGAGGGAACTAGCGGGAGGGGGTTCTATGAGCAGTTCTTC
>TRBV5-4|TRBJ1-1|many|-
CASSSGGGFAEAFF
TGTGCCAGCAGCTCGGGCGGGGGTTTCGCTGAAGCTTTCTTT
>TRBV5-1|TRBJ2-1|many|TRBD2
CASSFQSGLAGVNEQFF
TGCGCCAGCAGCTTCCAATCTGGACTAGCGGGAGTTAATGAGCAGTTCTTC
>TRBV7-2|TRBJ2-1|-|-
CASSPRDNEQFF
TGTGCCAGCAGCCCCCGGGACAATGAGCAGTTCTTC
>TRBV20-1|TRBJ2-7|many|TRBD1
CSAGTGILEQYF
TGCAGTGCTGGGACAGGGATCCTCGAGCAGTACTTC
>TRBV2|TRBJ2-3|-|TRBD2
CASRVLTSGGKDTQYF
TGTGCCAGCAGGGTTCTGACTAGCGGGGGGAAAGATACGCAGTATTTT
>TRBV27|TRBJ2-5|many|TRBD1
CASSLGTGALETQYF
TGTGCCAGCAGTCTAGGGACAGGGGCTTTGGAGACCCAGTACTTC
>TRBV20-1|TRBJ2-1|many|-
CSARFRSYNEQFF
TGCAGTGCTAGATTTCGATCCTACAATGAGCAGTTCTTC
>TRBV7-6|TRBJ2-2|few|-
CASSSLGRNMFGELFF
TGTGCCAGCAGCTCTCTCGGACGGAATATGTTCGGGGAGCTGTTTTTT
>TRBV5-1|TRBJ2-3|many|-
CASSLTGNYRTDTQYF
TGCGCCAGCAGCTTGACGGGGAATTATAGGACAGATACGCAGTATTTT
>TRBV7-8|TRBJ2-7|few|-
CASSLTVSSYEQYF
TGTGCCAGCAGCTTAACGGTCAGCTCCTACGAGCAGTACTTC
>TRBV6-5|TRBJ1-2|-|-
CASSSGAVNYGYTF
TGTGCCAGCAGCTCTGGGGCAGTCAACTATGGCTACACCTTC
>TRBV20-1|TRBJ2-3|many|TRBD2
CSARAPGLAGFSSTDTQYF
TGCAGTGCTAGAGCGCCGGGACTAGCGGGTTTCTCTAGCACAGATACGCAGTATTTT
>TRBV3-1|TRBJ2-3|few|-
CASSQEGWGRDTQYF
TGTGCCAGCAGCCAAGAAGGTTGGGGTCGAGATACGCAGTATTTT
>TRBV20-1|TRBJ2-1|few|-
CGGLLVDEQFF
TGCGGGGGACTTCTCGTCGATGAGCAGTTCTTC
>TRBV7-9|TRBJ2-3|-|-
CAMGRGQAGSSTDTQYF
TGTGCCATGGGCCGGGGGCAGGCGGGGTCCTCAACAGATACGCAGTATTTT
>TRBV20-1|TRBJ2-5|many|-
CSATPDGEETQYF
TGCAGTGCTACGCCCGACGGAGAAGAGACCCAGTACTTC
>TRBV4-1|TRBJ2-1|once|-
CASSPAYFNEQFF
TGCGCCAGCAGCCCAGCCTATTTCAATGAGCAGTTCTTC
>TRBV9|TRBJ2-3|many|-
CASSVALRTDTQYF
TGTGCCAGCAGCGTAGCACTAAGAACAGATACGCAGTATTTT